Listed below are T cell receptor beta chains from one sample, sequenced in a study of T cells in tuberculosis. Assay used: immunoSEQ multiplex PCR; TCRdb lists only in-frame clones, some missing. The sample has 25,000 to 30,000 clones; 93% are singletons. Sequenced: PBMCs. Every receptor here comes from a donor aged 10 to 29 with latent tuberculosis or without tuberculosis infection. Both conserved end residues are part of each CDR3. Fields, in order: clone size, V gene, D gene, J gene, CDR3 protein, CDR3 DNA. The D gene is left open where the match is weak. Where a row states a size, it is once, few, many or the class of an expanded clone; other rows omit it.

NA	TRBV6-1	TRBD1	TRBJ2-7	CASWDRSFLGEQYF	TGTGCCAGCTGGGACAGGTCCTTTTTGGGAGAGCAGTACTTC
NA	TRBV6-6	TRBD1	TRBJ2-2	CASEGASNTGELFF	TGTGCCAGCGAGGGGGCTTCGAACACCGGGGAGCTGTTTTTT
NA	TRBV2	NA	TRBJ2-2	CASRVTRDTGELFF	TGTGCCAGCAGGGTTACCCGGGACACCGGGGAGCTGTTTTTT
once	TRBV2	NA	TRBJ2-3	CASSDVPYTQYF	TGTGCCAGCAGTGATGTCCCATATACGCAGTATTTT
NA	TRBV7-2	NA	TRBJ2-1	CASTHLGDSTGEQFF	TGTGCCAGCACTCATCTTGGGGACTCCACAGGTGAGCAGTTCTTC
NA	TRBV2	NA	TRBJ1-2	CASSDEYNYGYTF	TGTGCCAGCAGTGACGAGTATAACTATGGCTACACCTTC
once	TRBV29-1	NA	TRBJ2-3	CSVDPAAMRGPDTQYF	TGCAGCGTTGACCCGGCAGCTATGCGGGGCCCAGATACGCAGTATTTT
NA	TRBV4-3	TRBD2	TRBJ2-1	CASSQAFGRGGGNEQFF	TGCGCCAGCAGCCAAGCCTTTGGGCGGGGGGGCGGAAATGAGCAGTTCTTC
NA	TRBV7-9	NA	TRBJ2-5	CASSSQQGSAETQYF	TGTGCCAGCAGCTCCCAACAGGGTTCAGCAGAGACCCAGTACTTC
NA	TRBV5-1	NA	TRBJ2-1	CASSLQVPNEQFF	TGCGCCAGCAGCTTGCAGGTCCCCAATGAGCAGTTCTTC
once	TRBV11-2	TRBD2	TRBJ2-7	CASSLLAGGTVYEQYF	TGTGCCAGCAGCTTACTAGCGGGGGGGACCGTCTACGAGCAGTACTTC
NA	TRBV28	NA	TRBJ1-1	CASSFPGLQNTEAFF	TGTGCCAGCAGTTTTCCGGGACTCCAGAACACTGAAGCTTTCTTT
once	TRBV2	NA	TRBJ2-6	CASRAPGANVLTF	TGTGCCAGCAGGGCCCCTGGGGCCAACGTCCTGACTTTC
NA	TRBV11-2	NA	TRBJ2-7	CASSISRGPAYEQYF	TGTGCCAGCAGCATCTCCAGGGGCCCCGCCTACGAGCAGTACTTC
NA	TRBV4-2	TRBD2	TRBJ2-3	CASSQARGGVDTQYF	TGTGCCAGCAGCCAAGCTCGCGGGGGGGTAGATACGCAGTATTTT
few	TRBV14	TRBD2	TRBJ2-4	CASSPILAGGRNIQYF	TGTGCCAGCAGCCCTATCCTAGCGGGAGGAAGAAACATTCAGTACTTC
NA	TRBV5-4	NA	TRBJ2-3	CASSQMTSTDTQYF	TGTGCCAGCAGCCAAATGACAAGCACAGATACGCAGTATTTT
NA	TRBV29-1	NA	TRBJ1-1	CSVGRTPRTEAFF	TGCAGCGTTGGAAGGACTCCTCGGACTGAAGCTTTCTTT
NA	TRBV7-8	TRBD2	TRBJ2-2	CASSLAGRATGELFF	TGTGCCAGCAGCTTAGCCGGGAGGGCCACCGGGGAGCTGTTTTTT
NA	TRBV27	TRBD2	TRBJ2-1	CASSLQSGLAGGSYNEQFF	TGTGCCAGCAGTCTTCAATCCGGACTAGCGGGAGGCTCCTACAATGAGCAGTTCTTC
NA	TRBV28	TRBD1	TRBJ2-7	CASSSGQKAYYEQYF	TGTGCCAGCAGTTCGGGACAGAAAGCTTACTACGAGCAGTACTTC
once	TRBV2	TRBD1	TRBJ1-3	CARGTGGNTIYF	TGTGCCAGGGGGACAGGGGGGAACACCATATATTTT
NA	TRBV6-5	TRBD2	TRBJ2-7	CASSLLGRGVSYEQYF	TGTGCCAGCAGTTTACTGGGGCGGGGGGTCTCCTACGAGCAGTACTTC
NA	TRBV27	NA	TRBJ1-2	CASSFHQGGKGYTF	TGTGCCAGCAGTTTTCACCAGGGAGGGAAGGGCTACACCTTC
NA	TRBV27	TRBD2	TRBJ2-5	CASSPVTSGSETQYF	TGTGCCAGCAGTCCAGTAACTAGCGGGAGTGAGACCCAGTACTTC
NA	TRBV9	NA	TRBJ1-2	CASSVDPDLEVGYTF	TGTGCCAGCAGCGTAGACCCCGACTTGGAGGTGGGCTACACCTTC
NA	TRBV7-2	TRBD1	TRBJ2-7	CASSLRQGGSYEQYF	TGTGCCAGCAGCTTACGACAGGGGGGCTCCTACGAGCAGTACTTC
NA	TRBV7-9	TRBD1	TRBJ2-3	CASSFWTGTTDTQYF	TGTGCCAGCAGCTTCTGGACAGGGACCACAGATACGCAGTATTTT
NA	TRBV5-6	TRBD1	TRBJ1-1	CASSFVQDRGLSAFF	TGTGCCAGCAGCTTCGTCCAGGACAGGGGGCTCTCAGCTTTCTTT
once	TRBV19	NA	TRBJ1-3	CASTKGDSGNTIYF	TGTGCCAGTACAAAAGGAGACTCTGGAAACACCATATATTTT
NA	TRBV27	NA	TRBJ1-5	CASSHGGVGQPQHF	TGTGCCAGCAGTCACGGGGGAGTCGGTCAGCCCCAGCATTTT
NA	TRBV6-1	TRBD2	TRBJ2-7	CASSPGGAHEQYF	TGTGCCAGCAGTCCCGGGGGGGCCCACGAGCAGTACTTC
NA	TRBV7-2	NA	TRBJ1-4	CASSLGTFEKLFF	TGTGCCAGCAGTCTCGGGACATTTGAAAAACTGTTTTTT
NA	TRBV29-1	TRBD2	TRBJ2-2	CSVHVGRNSGELFF	TGCAGCGTTCACGTCGGGAGGAATTCCGGGGAGCTGTTTTTT
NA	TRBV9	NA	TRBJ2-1	CASSVGGGVMNEQFF	TGTGCCAGCAGCGTAGGGGGCGGGGTGATGAATGAGCAGTTCTTC
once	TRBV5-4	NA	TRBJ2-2	CASSPGLNTGELFF	TGTGCCAGCAGCCCGGGTCTCAACACCGGGGAGCTGTTTTTT
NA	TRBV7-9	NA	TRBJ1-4	CASSLETGSELFF	TGTGCCAGCAGCTTAGAGACAGGTTCGGAACTGTTTTTT
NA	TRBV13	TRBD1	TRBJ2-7	CASSNTIPGQGNYEQYF	TGTGCCAGCAGCAACACAATACCGGGACAGGGTAACTACGAGCAGTACTTC
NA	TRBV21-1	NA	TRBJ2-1	CASSAFGQREQFF	TGTGCCAGCAGCGCTTTTGGACAGAGAGAGCAGTTCTTC
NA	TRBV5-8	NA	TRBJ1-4	CASSKVTPSYDKLFF	TGTGCCAGCAGCAAAGTGACACCATCCTATGACAAACTGTTTTTT
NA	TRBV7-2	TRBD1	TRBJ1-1	CASSLRTGNTEAFF	TGTGCCAGCAGCTTAAGGACAGGGAACACTGAAGCTTTCTTT
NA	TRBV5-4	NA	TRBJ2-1	CASTRSGNEQFF	TGTGCCAGCACCCGGAGTGGCAATGAGCAGTTCTTC
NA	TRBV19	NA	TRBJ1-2	CASSIKYGANYGYTF	TGTGCCAGTAGTATAAAGTACGGTGCTAACTATGGCTACACCTTC
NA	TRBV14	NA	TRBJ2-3	CASSQELEVPDTQYF	TGTGCCAGCAGCCAAGAACTAGAAGTTCCAGATACGCAGTATTTT
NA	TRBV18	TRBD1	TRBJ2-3	CASSPRQGKRDTQYF	TGTGCCAGCTCACCTCGACAGGGAAAGAGAGATACGCAGTATTTT
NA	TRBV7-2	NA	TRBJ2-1	CASSPLVGGYNEQFF	TGTGCCAGCAGCCCTCTAGTGGGCGGGTACAATGAGCAGTTCTTC
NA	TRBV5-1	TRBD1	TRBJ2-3	CASSQGDRVGTDTQYF	TGCGCCAGCAGCCAAGGGGACAGGGTGGGCACAGATACGCAGTATTTT
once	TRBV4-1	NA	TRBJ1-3	CASSLKQGFNSGNTIYF	TGCGCCAGCAGCCTGAAACAGGGATTTAACTCTGGAAACACCATATATTTT
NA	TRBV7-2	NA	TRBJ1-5	CASSLAGGADQPQHF	TGTGCCAGCAGCTTAGCCGGGGGGGCGGATCAGCCCCAGCATTTT
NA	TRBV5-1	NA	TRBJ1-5	CASSPDNGMNQPQHF	TGCGCCAGCAGCCCCGACAACGGGATGAATCAGCCCCAGCATTTT
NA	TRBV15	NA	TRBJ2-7	CATSNWESYEQYF	TGTGCCACCAGCAATTGGGAGTCCTACGAGCAGTACTTC
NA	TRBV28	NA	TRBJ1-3	CASRHHSGNTIYF	TGTGCCAGCAGACACCACTCTGGAAACACCATATATTTT
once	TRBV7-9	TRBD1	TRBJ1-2	CASREGQGDGYTF	TGTGCCAGCCGAGAAGGACAGGGGGATGGCTACACCTTC
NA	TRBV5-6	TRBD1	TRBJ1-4	CASSPGTGRREKLFF	TGTGCCAGCAGCCCGGGGACAGGGAGAAGGGAAAAACTGTTTTTT
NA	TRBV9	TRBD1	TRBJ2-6	CASSEDRGFSGANVLTF	TGTGCCAGCAGCGAGGACAGGGGTTTCTCTGGGGCCAACGTCCTGACTTTC